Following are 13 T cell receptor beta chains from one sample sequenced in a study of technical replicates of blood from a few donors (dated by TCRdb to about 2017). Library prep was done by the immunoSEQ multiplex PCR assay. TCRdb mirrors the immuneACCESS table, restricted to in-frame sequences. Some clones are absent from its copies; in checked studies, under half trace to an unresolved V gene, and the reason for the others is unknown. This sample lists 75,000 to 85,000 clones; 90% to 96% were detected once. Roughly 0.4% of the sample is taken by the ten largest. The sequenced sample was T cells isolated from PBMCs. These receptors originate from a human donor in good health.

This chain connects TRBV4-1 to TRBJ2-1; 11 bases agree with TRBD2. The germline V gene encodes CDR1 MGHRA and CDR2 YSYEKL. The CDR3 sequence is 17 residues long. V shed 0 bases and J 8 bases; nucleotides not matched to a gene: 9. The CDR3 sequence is CASSQETASGRLYEQFF. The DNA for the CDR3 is TGCGCCAGCAGCCAAGAGACGGCTAGCGGGAGGTTGTATGAGCAGTTCTTC.

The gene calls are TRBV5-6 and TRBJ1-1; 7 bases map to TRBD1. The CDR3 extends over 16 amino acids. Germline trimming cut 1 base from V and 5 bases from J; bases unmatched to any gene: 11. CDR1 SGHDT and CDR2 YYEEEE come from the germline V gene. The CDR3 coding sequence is TGTGCCAGCAGCTTGAGGCAGACAGGGATACGAACTGAAGCTTTCTTT. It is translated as CASSLRQTGIRTEAFF. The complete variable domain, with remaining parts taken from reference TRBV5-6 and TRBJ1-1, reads DAGVTQSPTHLIKTRGQQVTLRCSPKSGHDTVSWYQQALGQGPQFIFQYYEEEERQRGNFPDRFSGHQFPNYSSELNVNALLLGDSALYLCASSLRQTGIRTEAFFGQGTRLTVV.

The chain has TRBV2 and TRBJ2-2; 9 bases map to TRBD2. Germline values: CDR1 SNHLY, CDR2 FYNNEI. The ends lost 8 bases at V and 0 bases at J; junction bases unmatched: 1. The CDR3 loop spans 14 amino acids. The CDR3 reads CASCGRANTGELFF. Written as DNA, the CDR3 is TGTGCCAGCTGCGGGAGGGCGAACACCGGGGAGCTGTTTTTT.

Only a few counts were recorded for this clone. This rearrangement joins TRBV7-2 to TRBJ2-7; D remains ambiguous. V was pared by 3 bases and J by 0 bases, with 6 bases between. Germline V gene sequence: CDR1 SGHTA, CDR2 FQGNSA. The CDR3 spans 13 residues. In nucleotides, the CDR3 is TGTGCCAGCAGCTTTGTAGACTCCTACGAGCAGTACTTC. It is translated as CASSFVDSYEQYF.

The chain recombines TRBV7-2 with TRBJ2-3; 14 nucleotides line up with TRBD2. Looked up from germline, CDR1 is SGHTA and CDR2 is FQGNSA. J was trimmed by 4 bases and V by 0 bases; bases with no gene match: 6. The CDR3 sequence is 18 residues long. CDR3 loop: CASSLAGTSGSRADTQYF. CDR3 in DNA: TGTGCCAGCAGCTTAGCAGGGACTAGCGGGAGTCGCGCAGATACGCAGTATTTT.

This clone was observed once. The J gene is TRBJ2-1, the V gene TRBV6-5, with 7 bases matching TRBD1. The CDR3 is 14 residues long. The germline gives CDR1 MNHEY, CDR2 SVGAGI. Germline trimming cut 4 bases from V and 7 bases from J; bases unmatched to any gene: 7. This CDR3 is CASSFSETGNEQFF. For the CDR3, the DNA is TGTGCCAGCAGTTTCTCCGAGACAGGGAATGAGCAGTTCTTC.

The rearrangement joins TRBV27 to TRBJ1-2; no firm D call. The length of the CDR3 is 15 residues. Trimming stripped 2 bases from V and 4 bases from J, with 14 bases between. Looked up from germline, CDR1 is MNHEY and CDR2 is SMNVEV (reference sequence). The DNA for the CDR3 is TGTGCCAGCAGTTTAGGCGGGTTTCTTATCTATGGCTACACCTTC. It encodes CASSLGGFLIYGYTF.

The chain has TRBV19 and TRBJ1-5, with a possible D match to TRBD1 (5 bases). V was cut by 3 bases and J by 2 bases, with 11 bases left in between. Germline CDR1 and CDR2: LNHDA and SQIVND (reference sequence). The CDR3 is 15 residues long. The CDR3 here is CASSITGDGNQPQHF. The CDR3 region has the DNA TGTGCCAGTAGTATCACAGGTGATGGCAATCAGCCCCAGCATTTT.

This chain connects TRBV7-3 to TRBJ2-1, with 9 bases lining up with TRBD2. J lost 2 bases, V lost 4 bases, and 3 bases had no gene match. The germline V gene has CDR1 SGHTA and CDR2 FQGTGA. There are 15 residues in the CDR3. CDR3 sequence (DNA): TGTGCCAGCAGCTGGTCTAGCGGGACCTACAATGAGCAGTTCTTC. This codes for CASSWSSGTYNEQFF.

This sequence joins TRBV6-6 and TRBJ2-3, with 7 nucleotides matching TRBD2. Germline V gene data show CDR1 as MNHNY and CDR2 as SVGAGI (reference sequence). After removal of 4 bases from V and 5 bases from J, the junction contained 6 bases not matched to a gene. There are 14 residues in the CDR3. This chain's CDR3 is CASSLAGDLDTQYF. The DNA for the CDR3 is TGTGCCAGCAGTTTGGCGGGAGACTTAGATACGCAGTATTTT.

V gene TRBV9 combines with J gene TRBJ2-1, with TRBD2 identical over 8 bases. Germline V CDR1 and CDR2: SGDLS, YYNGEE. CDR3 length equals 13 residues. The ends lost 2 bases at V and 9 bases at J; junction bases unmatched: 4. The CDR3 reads CASSVSLAGEQFF. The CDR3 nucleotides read TGTGCCAGCAGCGTTAGTCTAGCGGGTGAGCAGTTCTTC.

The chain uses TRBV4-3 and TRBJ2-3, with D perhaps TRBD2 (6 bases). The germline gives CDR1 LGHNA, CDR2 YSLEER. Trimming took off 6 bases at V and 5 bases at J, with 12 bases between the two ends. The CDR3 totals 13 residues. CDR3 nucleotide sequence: TGCGCCAGCAGTCGGAGGGGTCAAGATACGCAGTATTTT. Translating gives CASSRRGQDTQYF.

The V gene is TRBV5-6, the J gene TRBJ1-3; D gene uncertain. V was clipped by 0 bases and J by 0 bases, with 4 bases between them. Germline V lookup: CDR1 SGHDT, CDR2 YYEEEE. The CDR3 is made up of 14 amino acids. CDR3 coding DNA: TGTGCCAGCAGCTTGGGAGGCTCTGGAAACACCATATATTTT. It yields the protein CASSLGGSGNTIYF.